Listed below are T cell receptor beta chains from one sample, sequenced in a study of T cell responses to AZD1222 COVID-19 vaccine. Clones were sequenced by immunoSEQ multiplex PCR, and TCRdb holds only the in-frame ones, with some missing. The sample consists of some 120,000 clones, roughly 93% of them appearing once. The source material was peripheral blood, sampled 28 days after the second AZD1222 dose. The receptors here all came from an adult who received the AZD1222 COVID-19 vaccine. Each CDR3 is given with its conserved first and last residue. D genes are given only for firm matches. Some rows have no size entry. The others give once, few or many, or a class for an expanded clone.

d_gene,abundance,v_gene,j_gene,CDR3nt,CDR3aa
-,-,TRBV4-1,TRBJ2-1,TGCGCCAGCAGCCAGATGGGGCAGGGGATTAACAATGAGCAGTTCTTC,CASSQMGQGINNEQFF
TRBD2,-,TRBV12-5,TRBJ2-3,TGTGCTAGTGGTTTTTCCCTTAGCGGGAGAGTCGCAGATACGCAGTATTTT,CASGFSLSGRVADTQYF
TRBD1,-,TRBV2,TRBJ1-5,TGTGCCAGCAGTGAACTGGGACAGGGTGTTCAGCCCCAGCATTTT,CASSELGQGVQPQHF
-,-,TRBV10-2,TRBJ2-5,TGCGCCAGCAGCCCCTCTAGCCTGTACGTTGTTGAGACCCAGTACTTC,CASSPSSLYVVETQYF
-,once,TRBV4-1,TRBJ2-7,TGCGCCAGCAGCCCAAGGGGGGACATTTACGAGCAGTACTTC,CASSPRGDIYEQYF
TRBD2,-,TRBV6-5,TRBJ2-5,TGTGCCAGCAGTCAATTACTAGCGGGAGTGGAGACCCAGTACTTC,CASSQLLAGVETQYF
TRBD2,-,TRBV7-3,TRBJ2-1,TGTGCCAGCAGCTTATTCCCGAGGCCCAGACTAGCCAATGAGCAGTTCTTC,CASSLFPRPRLANEQFF
-,once,TRBV15,TRBJ2-1,TGTGCCACCAGCAGAGATCGGGGCAGCTCCTACAATGAGCAGTTCTTC,CATSRDRGSSYNEQFF
TRBD2,-,TRBV6-1,TRBJ2-1,TGTGCCAGCAGTGAACGAATAGCGGGGGACAATGAGCAGTTCTTC,CASSERIAGDNEQFF
-,-,TRBV9,TRBJ2-1,TGTGCCAGCAGCATCCGAACCGGGGGGCCCTCCTACAATGAGCAGTTCTTC,CASSIRTGGPSYNEQFF
-,-,TRBV3-1/TRBV3-2,TRBJ1-3,TGTGCCAGCAGCCAAGACGCAGGGAGTGTGACCATATATTTT,CASSQDAGSVTIYF
-,-,TRBV9,TRBJ2-3,TGTGCCAGCAGCCCCCCGGACGGGGAGGCAGATACGCAGTATTTT,CASSPPDGEADTQYF
-,-,TRBV12-1,TRBJ2-3,TGTGCCAGCAGCCCCGACAGGGATACAGATACGCAGTATTTT,CASSPDRDTDTQYF
TRBD1,few,TRBV18,TRBJ1-6,TGTGCCAGCTCAGCGGGACAGAATAATTCACCCCTCCACTTT,CASSAGQNNSPLHF
-,-,TRBV2,TRBJ2-5,TGTGCCAGCAGGGAAGAGACCCAGTACTTC,CASREETQYF
TRBD2,-,TRBV19,TRBJ2-1,TGTGCCAGTAGTTCGACTAGCGGGAGAACGGGGGCCTTTTCGGGGCAGTTCTTC,CASSSTSGRTGAFSGQFF
-,-,TRBV7-6,TRBJ1-6,TGTGCCAGCAGCTTAGGGGGTGGGGAGACACCCCTCCACTTT,CASSLGGGETPLHF
TRBD2,-,TRBV5-4,TRBJ2-2,TGTGCCAGCAGCTTACGGGCGGGAGGATCTTCCGGGGAGCTGTTTTTT,CASSLRAGGSSGELFF
TRBD1,-,TRBV30,TRBJ2-6,TGTGCCTGGGGACAGGGTGGGGCCAACGTCCTGACTTTC,CAWGQGGANVLTF
TRBD2,-,TRBV5-4,TRBJ2-3,TGTGCCAGCAGCTGGAGCGGGATCACAGATACGCAGTATTTT,CASSWSGITDTQYF
-,-,TRBV11-3,TRBJ2-3,TGTGCCAGCAGCTTGGAATTTCCGGGACTGCAGTATTTT,CASSLEFPGLQYF
TRBD1,-,TRBV27,TRBJ1-4,TGTGCCAGCAGTTCCCACCCCAGGGGGTTCAATGAAAAACTGTTTTTT,CASSSHPRGFNEKLFF
-,-,TRBV7-9,TRBJ1-2,TGTGCCAGCAGCTCGAACGGACAGTATAACTATGGCTACACCTTC,CASSSNGQYNYGYTF
TRBD2,-,TRBV9,TRBJ2-2,TGTGCCAGCAGCGTAGCCGGGACTAGCGGGACGAACACCGGGGAGCTGTTTTTT,CASSVAGTSGTNTGELFF
-,-,TRBV5-8,TRBJ1-1,TGTGCCAGCAGCTCTGATTACAGGATAAACACTGAAGCTTTCTTT,CASSSDYRINTEAFF
TRBD1,-,TRBV3-1/TRBV3-2,TRBJ1-1,TGTGCCAGCAGCCAAGCAGGGGGTGGGACTGAAGCTTTCTTT,CASSQAGGGTEAFF
TRBD1,-,TRBV19,TRBJ1-2,TGTGCCACTAGCGGGACAGGGGATAGGGGCTATGGCTACACCTTC,CATSGTGDRGYGYTF
TRBD2,-,TRBV18,TRBJ2-7,TGTGCCAGCTCACCACCTCGTGGCGGGAGCGACGAGCAGTACTTC,CASSPPRGGSDEQYF
-,few,TRBV9,TRBJ2-3,TGTGCCAGCAGCGAACAGGGTGTTACCTCAACAGATACGCAGTATTTT,CASSEQGVTSTDTQYF
-,-,TRBV30,TRBJ1-5,TGTGCCTGGAGCCGGGAGTTCAATCAGCCCCAGCATTTT,CAWSREFNQPQHF
-,-,TRBV28,TRBJ2-5,TGTGCCAGCGCCGGCCCTATAGGGACTGGGGAGACCCAGTACTTC,CASAGPIGTGETQYF
TRBD2,-,TRBV29-1,TRBJ2-7,TGCAGCGTTGGCGCGGGAGACCACTACGAGCAGTACTTC,CSVGAGDHYEQYF
-,-,TRBV4-2,TRBJ1-3,TGTGCCAGCAGCCAAATCCTTCTAACACCCGAAGGAAACACCATATATTTT,CASSQILLTPEGNTIYF
TRBD2,-,TRBV3-1/TRBV3-2,TRBJ2-3,TGTGCCAGCAGCCAGGGACTAGCTCCTTACACAGATACGCAGTATTTT,CASSQGLAPYTDTQYF
TRBD2,-,TRBV7-3,TRBJ2-2,TGTGCCAGCAGCTTAAACGGAGCGGGAGGGCCCGGGGAGCTGTTTTTT,CASSLNGAGGPGELFF
-,-,TRBV19,TRBJ1-5,TGTGCCAGTAGTATACCCCTGGGGATTTGGAGCAATCAGCCCCAGCATTTT,CASSIPLGIWSNQPQHF
-,-,TRBV18,TRBJ2-7,TGTGCCAGCTCACAGGGGTTGCCCTACGAGCAGTACTTC,CASSQGLPYEQYF
-,-,TRBV28,TRBJ1-5,TGTGCCAGCAGTTTATCCGGCAGGGATCCTCAGCCCCAGCATTTT,CASSLSGRDPQPQHF
TRBD2,-,TRBV14,TRBJ2-7,TGTGCCAGCAGCCCTTTGACTAGCGGGAACTCCTACGAGCAGTACTTC,CASSPLTSGNSYEQYF
-,-,TRBV3-1/TRBV3-2,TRBJ1-1,TGTGCCAGCAGCCTCAGAGTTGCGAACACTGAAGCTTTCTTT,CASSLRVANTEAFF
-,-,TRBV28,TRBJ1-6,TGTGCCAGCAACATCAGGGTTAAGCATTCACCCCTCCACTTT,CASNIRVKHSPLHF
-,-,TRBV27,TRBJ1-1,TGTGCCAGCAGTCTGGGGAAGGGACTAAGCACTGAAGCTTTCTTT,CASSLGKGLSTEAFF
-,-,TRBV28,TRBJ1-2,TGTGCCAGCCACAGGCCCGACAGAGACTATGGCTACACCTTC,CASHRPDRDYGYTF
-,-,TRBV27,TRBJ1-5,TGTGCCAGCAGGCCGGGGGCCGGCAATCAGCCCCAGCATTTT,CASRPGAGNQPQHF
TRBD2,-,TRBV10-3,TRBJ2-7,TGTGCCATCAGCCGGACTAGCGCAGAATCCTACGAGCAGTACTTC,CAISRTSAESYEQYF
-,-,TRBV19,TRBJ2-2,TGTGCCAGTAGTATAGATAAGGGGGGCTTCTCCGGGGAGCTGTTTTTT,CASSIDKGGFSGELFF
-,-,TRBV19,TRBJ2-5,TGTGCCAGTAGTAGGCCAGGGGAAGAGACCCAGTACTTC,CASSRPGEETQYF
-,-,TRBV14,TRBJ2-5,TGTGCCAGCAGCCCCCCGGCAGGGGAGACCCAGTACTTC,CASSPPAGETQYF
TRBD2,-,TRBV9,TRBJ2-7,TGTGCCAGCAGCGTAGGCTCTAGCGGCGGCTACGAGCAGTACTTC,CASSVGSSGGYEQYF
-,-,TRBV19,TRBJ1-3,TGTGCCAGTAGTAAGGGGTCTCACTCTGGAAACACCATATATTTT,CASSKGSHSGNTIYF
TRBD1,-,TRBV28,TRBJ1-4,TGTGCCAGCAGTTATATTGGGACAGGGAGAGAGGAAAAACTGTTTTTT,CASSYIGTGREEKLFF
-,few,TRBV20-1,TRBJ1-2,TGCAGTGCTATCGAGTCCTATGGCTACACCTTC,CSAIESYGYTF
-,-,TRBV7-3,TRBJ2-3,TGTGCCAGCAGCTTAAATCGGGTCCGGACAGATACGCAGTATTTT,CASSLNRVRTDTQYF
-,-,TRBV24-1,TRBJ2-1,TGTGCCACCAGTGATCCAGGCAGGGGAATCCAACAGTTCTTC,CATSDPGRGIQQFF
-,-,TRBV27,TRBJ2-7,TGTGCCAGCAGTTTAAGTGGGGGGCCCTTCTCCTACGAGCAGTACTTC,CASSLSGGPFSYEQYF